The T cell receptor beta chain under discussion was sequenced for a study of blood T cell repertoires in COVID-19. Study-level information: Sample material is recorded as cDNA or gDNA derived from T cells, B-cell-depleted T cells, or PBMCs.

This table comes from immunoSEQ multiplex PCR, and its TCRdb copy is limited to in-frame clones, with some not included. Found here are roughly 100,000 clones, 70% to 80% of them singletons; the top ten hold 6.2%. The trim removed 5 bases at V and 6 bases at J, leaving 7 bases unmatched. Germline values: CDR1 LGHDT, CDR2 YNNKEL (reference sequence). The CDR3 length is 15 residues. This clone was observed at least ten times. Seattle's enrolled individuals joined amid active infection and were then monitored longitudinally. The chain uses TRBV3-1 (or the pseudogene TRBV3-2) and TRBJ2-2, with 9 bases aligning to TRBD1. The sequenced sample consisted of peripheral blood. The receptor's source is an older man with COVID-19, enrolled during active disease. The chain's CDR3 is CASSFGQGSAGELFF. In nucleotides, the CDR3 is TGTGCCAGCAGCTTCGGACAGGGGAGCGCCGGGGAGCTGTTTTTT.